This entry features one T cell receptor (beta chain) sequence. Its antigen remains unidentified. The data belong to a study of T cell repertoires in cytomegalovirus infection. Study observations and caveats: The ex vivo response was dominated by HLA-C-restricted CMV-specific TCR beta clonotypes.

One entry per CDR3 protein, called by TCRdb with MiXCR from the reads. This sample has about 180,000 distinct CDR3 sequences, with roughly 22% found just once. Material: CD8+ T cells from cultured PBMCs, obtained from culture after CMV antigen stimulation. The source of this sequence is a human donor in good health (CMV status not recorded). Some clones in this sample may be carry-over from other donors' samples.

CDR3 DNA: TGCGCCAGCAGCCACCCAACAGGTAGTCTCACTGAAGCTTTCTTT. It translates to CASSHPTGSLTEAFF. This chain links TRBV4-1 with TRBJ1-1; D might be TRBD1 (5 bases). Germline-derived CDR1 and CDR2 are MGHRA and YSYEKL. The CDR3 runs to 15 residues. The V end lost 3 bases, the J end lost 4 bases, and 15 bases lay between the germline ends.